Listed below are T cell receptor beta chains from one sample, sequenced in a study of blood T cell repertoires in COVID-19. Data came from immunoSEQ multiplex PCR; TCRdb stores just in-frame clones and leaves some out. Altogether roughly 260,000 clones are present, less than 90% being singletons, with the ten largest covering about 4.1%. Sequencing was performed on peripheral blood. These receptor sequences come from a man aged 60 to 75 who had recovered from COVID-19. Both conserved end residues are part of each CDR3. A D gene is named only where the DNA matches it firmly. For some rows the clone size is stated as once, few or many, or as a class when expanded; others skip it.

J gene: TRBJ1-3
V gene: TRBV19
D gene: .
clone size: .
CDR3 protein: CASSIARSAGNTIYF
CDR3 DNA: TGTGCCAGTAGTATAGCTCGCTCGGCTGGAAACACCATATATTTT

J gene: TRBJ2-7
V gene: TRBV19
D gene: .
clone size: .
CDR3 protein: CASSRVRSYEQYF
CDR3 DNA: TGTGCCAGTAGTAGAGTCCGCTCCTACGAGCAGTACTTC

J gene: TRBJ1-4
V gene: TRBV3-1/TRBV3-2
D gene: .
clone size: few
CDR3 protein: CASSQEQGFATNEKLFF
CDR3 DNA: TGTGCCAGCAGCCAAGAACAGGGATTTGCAACTAATGAAAAACTGTTTTTT

J gene: TRBJ2-1
V gene: TRBV27
D gene: TRBD1
clone size: .
CDR3 protein: CASSLDRANEQFF
CDR3 DNA: TGTGCCAGCAGCCTTGACAGGGCCAATGAGCAGTTCTTC

J gene: TRBJ1-5
V gene: TRBV7-8
D gene: TRBD1
clone size: .
CDR3 protein: CASRPGTGNAQPQHF
CDR3 DNA: TGTGCCAGCAGACCCGGGACAGGGAACGCTCAGCCCCAGCATTTT

J gene: TRBJ1-2
V gene: TRBV21-1
D gene: .
clone size: .
CDR3 protein: CASALGGMDYGYTF
CDR3 DNA: TGTGCCAGCGCTCTTGGAGGTATGGACTATGGCTACACCTTC

J gene: TRBJ1-2
V gene: TRBV6-5
D gene: .
clone size: .
CDR3 protein: CASSYQGYGYTF
CDR3 DNA: TGTGCCAGCAGTTACCAGGGCTATGGCTACACCTTC

J gene: TRBJ1-6
V gene: TRBV18
D gene: TRBD1
clone size: once
CDR3 protein: CASSPTTGENSPLHF
CDR3 DNA: TGTGCCAGCTCACCTACGACAGGGGAGAATTCACCCCTCCACTTT

J gene: TRBJ2-7
V gene: TRBV6-5
D gene: .
clone size: few
CDR3 protein: CASSPKPGGSYEQYF
CDR3 DNA: TGTGCCAGCAGCCCAAAGCCCGGCGGATCCTACGAGCAGTACTTC

J gene: TRBJ1-1
V gene: TRBV9
D gene: .
clone size: .
CDR3 protein: CASSVVQGGEAFF
CDR3 DNA: TGTGCCAGCAGCGTAGTACAGGGTGGTGAAGCTTTCTTT

J gene: TRBJ2-1
V gene: TRBV12-5
D gene: .
clone size: .
CDR3 protein: CASGLDGAYEQFF
CDR3 DNA: TGTGCTAGTGGTTTGGACGGAGCCTATGAGCAGTTCTTC

J gene: TRBJ2-2
V gene: TRBV21-1
D gene: .
clone size: .
CDR3 protein: CASSKVEPATVGTGGTGELFF
CDR3 DNA: TGTGCCAGCAGCAAAGTGGAACCCGCTACCGTCGGGACAGGAGGAACCGGGGAGCTGTTTTTT

J gene: TRBJ2-3
V gene: TRBV9
D gene: TRBD1
clone size: .
CDR3 protein: CASSVGQGAYTDTQYF
CDR3 DNA: TGTGCCAGCAGCGTGGGACAGGGGGCGTACACAGATACGCAGTATTTT

J gene: TRBJ2-5
V gene: TRBV7-2
D gene: .
clone size: .
CDR3 protein: CASSLQETQYF
CDR3 DNA: TGTGCCAGCAGCCTGCAAGAGACCCAGTACTTC

J gene: TRBJ2-2
V gene: TRBV14
D gene: .
clone size: .
CDR3 protein: CASSQDLRARRTGELFF
CDR3 DNA: TGTGCCAGCAGCCAAGATCTGAGGGCTCGGAGAACCGGGGAGCTGTTTTTT

J gene: TRBJ2-1
V gene: TRBV19
D gene: TRBD2
clone size: .
CDR3 protein: CASSIGSGGTYNEQFF
CDR3 DNA: TGTGCCAGTAGTATTGGAAGCGGGGGGACCTACAATGAGCAGTTCTTC

J gene: TRBJ1-4
V gene: TRBV10-2
D gene: TRBD1
clone size: .
CDR3 protein: CASRLGQGAATNEKLFF
CDR3 DNA: TGCGCCAGCAGATTGGGACAGGGGGCTGCAACTAATGAAAAACTGTTTTTT

J gene: TRBJ1-1
V gene: TRBV12-3/TRBV12-4
D gene: .
clone size: .
CDR3 protein: CASRERLNTEAFF
CDR3 DNA: TGTGCCAGCCGCGAGCGGCTGAACACTGAAGCTTTCTTT